This TCR beta chain was obtained from a study of blood T cell repertoires in COVID-19. Repertoires were generated with immunoSEQ multiplex PCR, while TCRdb's copy carries only in-frame clones and drops some. The table records approximately 250,000 clones, under 95% of them present only once. This TCR was sampled from a man aged 35 to 55 who had been exposed to COVID-19. Sample: PBMCs or T cells enriched from blood (not recorded which).

CDR3 nucleotides: TGTGCCAGCAGTCCGCCGACTAGAGGGGAGTACAATGAGCAGTTCTTC. Translation: CASSPPTRGEYNEQFF. This chain uses TRBV28 with TRBJ2-1, with D possibly matching TRBD2 (6 bases). Germline V CDR1 and CDR2: MDHEN, SYDVKM. This CDR3 is 16 amino acids long. V dropped 5 bases and J dropped 4 bases, with 18 bases sitting between them. The full variable domain, with the rest looked up from reference TRBV28 and TRBJ2-1, is DVKVTQSSRYLVKRTGEKVFLECVQDMDHENMFWYRQDPGLGLRLIYFSYDVKMKEKGDIPEGYSVSREKKERFSLILESASTNQTSMYLCASSPPTRGEYNEQFFGPGTRLTVL.